This T cell receptor beta chain stems from a study of beta chain features in type 1 diabetes. Trimming took 3 bases from V and 5 from J; bases not matched to a gene: 9. CDR1 is KGHSH and CDR2 is LQKENI in the germline V gene. The CDR3 sequence is 16 residues long. Since all of the isolated RNA was reverse transcribed, expressed TCRB transcripts were what got sequenced. Sequenced by immunoSEQ multiplex PCR; TCRdb stores in-frame clones only, minus some. The sample has around 650,000 clones; roughly 12% are singletons. Study-level results: Moderate but significant shortening of TCRB CDR3s was recorded in all four CD4+ subsets from Type 1 diabetes patients.

Comment on this clone: Its antigen is undetermined.

The TCR was taken from a man aged 30-40 years with type 1 diabetes. The chain uses TRBV18 and TRBJ1-5, with 8 bases matching TRBD1. Sequenced sample: naive CD4+ T cells from blood. CDR3 coding DNA: TGTGCCAGCTCACCCGTTGACAGGGGTGTGGATCAGCCCCAGCATTTT. Protein: CASSPVDRGVDQPQHF.